This T cell receptor beta chain appears in the sequencing data of a study of T cells in Graves' hyperthyroidism and ophthalmopathy (dated by TCRdb to the late 2010s). With respect to the entire study: Peripheral blood samples were taken at the time of initial diagnosis, prior to any treatment. To identify distinguishing TCR V-J signatures, a discovery cohort of around 100 patients was used, comprising 40 to 45 with Graves' ophthalmopathy and 57 with stable Graves' hyperthyroidism. Prospective prediction of ophthalmopathy was tested in an independent validation cohort of 18 to 20 hyperthyroidism patients and 17 patients who later progressed to ophthalmopathy. The roughly 99 discovery patients were divided at random into training and test sets in a 7:3 ratio. In addition, the study compared T-cell repertoires in thyroid tissue and in blood from a handful of Graves' hyperthyroidism patients. After sampling, hyperthyroidism patients received methimazole starting at 30 mg daily, and ophthalmopathy patients received high-dose intravenous methylprednisolone. The paper reports TCR Vbeta CDR3 sequencing of approximately 130 peripheral blood samples: 43 ophthalmopathy, 75 to 80 hyperthyroidism and 17 progressor patients. Overall study outcomes, separate from this receptor: Most expanded thyroid clonotypes (frequency above 0.001) were also detected in blood, suggesting blood repertoires may reflect thyroid immune responses. In validation, progression to ophthalmopathy was predicted by the model with roughly 71% sensitivity and roughly 76% specificity, a median of around 6.5 months before onset. Ophthalmopathy was separated from stable hyperthyroidism by a 13 V-J signature model, with approximately 89% sensitivity and approximately 81% specificity obtained in cross-validation and 80%/75% obtained in testing. Sample size was not statistically predetermined, and investigators were not blinded to group allocation.

In the ophthalmopathy patients, disease was moderately to severely active, with a Clinical Activity Score of 3 or more, a NOSPECS grade of 4 or more, and a duration of less than 3 months. The study excluded patients with uncontrolled infections, other autoimmune diseases, pregnancy or lactation. Diagnoses relied on clinical symptoms, serum thyroxine and TRAb, thyroid ultrasound and orbital computed tomography. PBMCs were separated from under 12 ml of fresh peripheral blood using Ficoll-Paque density gradient centrifugation. Total RNA was extracted using Trizol reagent, and RNA quality was assessed on an Agilent 2100 Bioanalyzer. As to this clonotype: The clone's antigen remains unknown. No base qualities exist here, and no much larger clone lies one base off it.

Taken from cysteine to phenylalanine, the CDR3 has 14 residues. Only the CDR3 DNA is retained, 42 bases long and in frame from the first base. Reading the germline V gene gives CDR1 KGHSH and CDR2 LQKENI. V is pruned by 3 bases and J by 9 bases, leaving 8 bases of the junction without a gene match. TCR beta CDR3 regions were amplified from RNA transcripts. For the first round of RT-PCR on the TCR CDR3, the HTBI primer set was used together with the Qiagen OneStep RT-PCR kit. A second multiplex PCR round built the libraries, followed by size selection and purification. Sequencing of the libraries was done on an Illumina HiSeq2000 using paired-end 100 bp reads. In the source study's methods: SOAPnuke was used to process the raw data, removing reads that contained adapters or uncalled bases, had a mean Phred below 15, or lacked an exact match to the constant primer or identifier. COPE v1.2.5 was used to merge high-quality paired reads, and clonotypes were defined as unique nucleotide sequences. MiTCR v1.1 was used to align clonotypes to the IMGT TRBV, TRBD and TRBJ reference segments. The analysis was restricted to V-J combinations with a frequency above 0.0001, which together covered about 99% of the repertoires. A TCS score was defined as the ratio between F50 (clonal expansion) and ExV (chaos), using BLOSUM62-based TCRdist between CDR3 peptides within each V-J. Welch's t-statistics and random forest reduced approximately 520 V-J features to about 12, which were used in a naive Bayes classifier (R e1071). TCRdb's own reprocessing of the public reads used fastp at Q25 and MiXCR and kept productive beta chains. Under each unique CDR3 protein, matching rows form one entry showing the most common genes and DNA. Clone size and V and J calls follow TCRdb, not the original study. Counted in this sample were about 640,000 distinct CDR3 sequences; less than 25% of them appeared once. The ten largest make up about 34% of the sample.

The chain was built from TRBV18 and TRBJ2-1, with 7 bases in between that match TRBD2. This clonotype originated in a man in his thirties or forties with Graves' ophthalmopathy. The sample taken for sequencing was blood. The nucleotide sequence is TGTGCCAGCTCACCGGCGGGAGTCGGGGCTGAGCAGTTCTTC. This yields the protein CASSPAGVGAEQFF.